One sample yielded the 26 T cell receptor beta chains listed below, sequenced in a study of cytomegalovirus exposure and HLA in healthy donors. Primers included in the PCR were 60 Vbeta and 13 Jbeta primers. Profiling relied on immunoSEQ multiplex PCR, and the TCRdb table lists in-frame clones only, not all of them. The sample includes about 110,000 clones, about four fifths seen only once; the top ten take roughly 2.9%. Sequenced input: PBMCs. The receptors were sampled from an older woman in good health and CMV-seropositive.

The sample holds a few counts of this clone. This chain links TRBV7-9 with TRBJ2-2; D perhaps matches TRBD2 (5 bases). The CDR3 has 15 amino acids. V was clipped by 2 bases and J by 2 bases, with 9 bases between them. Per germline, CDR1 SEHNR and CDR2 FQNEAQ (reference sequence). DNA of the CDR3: TGTGCCAGCAGCTTACGGGAAGTCAACACCGGGGAGCTGTTTTTT. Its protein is CASSLREVNTGELFF.

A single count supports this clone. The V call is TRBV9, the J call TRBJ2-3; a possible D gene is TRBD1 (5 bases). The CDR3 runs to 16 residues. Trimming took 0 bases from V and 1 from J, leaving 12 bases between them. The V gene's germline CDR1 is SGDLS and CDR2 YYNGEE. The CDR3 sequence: CASSVDLRARTDTQYF. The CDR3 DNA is TGTGCCAGCAGCGTAGACCTCAGGGCCCGCACAGATACGCAGTATTTT. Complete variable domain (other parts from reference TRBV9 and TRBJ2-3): DSGVTQTPKHLITATGQRVTLRCSPRSGDLSVYWYQQSLDQGLQFLIQYYNGEERAKGNILERFSAQQFPDLHSELNLSSLELGDSALYFCASSVDLRARTDTQYFGPGTRLTVL.

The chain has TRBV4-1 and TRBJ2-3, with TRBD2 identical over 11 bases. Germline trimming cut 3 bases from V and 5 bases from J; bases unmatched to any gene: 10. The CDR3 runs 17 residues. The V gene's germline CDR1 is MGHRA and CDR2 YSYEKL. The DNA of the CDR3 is TGCGCCAGCAGCCACCAGAATAGCGGGAGGGCCGAAGATACGCAGTATTTT. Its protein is CASSHQNSGRAEDTQYF.

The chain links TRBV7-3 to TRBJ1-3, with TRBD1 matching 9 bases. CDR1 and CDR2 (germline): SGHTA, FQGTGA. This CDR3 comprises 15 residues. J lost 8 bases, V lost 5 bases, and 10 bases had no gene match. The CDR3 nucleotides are TGTGCCAGCAGCCAACAGGGGGCGGCCTCGGACACCATATATTTT. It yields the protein CASSQQGAASDTIYF.

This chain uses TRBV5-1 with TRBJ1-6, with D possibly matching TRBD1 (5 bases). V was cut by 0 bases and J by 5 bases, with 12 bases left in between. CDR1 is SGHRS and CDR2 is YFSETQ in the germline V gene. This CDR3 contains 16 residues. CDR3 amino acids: CASSLASGPNNSPLHF. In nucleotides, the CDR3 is TGCGCCAGCAGCTTGGCTTCAGGGCCCAATAATTCACCCCTCCACTTT.

The CDR3 DNA reads as TGCAGTGGCGAGGAGTACACTGAAGCTTTCTTT. It is translated as CSGEEYTEAFF. The chain joins TRBV20-1 to TRBJ1-1, with D unclear. CDR3 length equals 11 residues. CDR1 DFQATT and CDR2 SNEGSKA come from the germline V gene (reference sequence). Deletions cut 7 bases from V and 3 bases from J, with 9 bases between.

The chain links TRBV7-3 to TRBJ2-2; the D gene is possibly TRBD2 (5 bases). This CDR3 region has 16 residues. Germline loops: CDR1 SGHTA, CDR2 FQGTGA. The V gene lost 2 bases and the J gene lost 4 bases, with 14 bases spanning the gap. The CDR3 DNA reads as TGTGCCAGCAGCTTACGCGAGGGCATAGGCACCGGGGAGCTGTTTTTT. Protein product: CASSLREGIGTGELFF.

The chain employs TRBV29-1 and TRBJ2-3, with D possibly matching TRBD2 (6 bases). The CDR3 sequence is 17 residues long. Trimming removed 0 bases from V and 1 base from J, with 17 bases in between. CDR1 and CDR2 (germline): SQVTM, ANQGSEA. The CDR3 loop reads CSVEDVWEDSGTDTQYF. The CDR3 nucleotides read TGCAGCGTTGAAGATGTTTGGGAGGATTCGGGCACAGATACGCAGTATTTT.

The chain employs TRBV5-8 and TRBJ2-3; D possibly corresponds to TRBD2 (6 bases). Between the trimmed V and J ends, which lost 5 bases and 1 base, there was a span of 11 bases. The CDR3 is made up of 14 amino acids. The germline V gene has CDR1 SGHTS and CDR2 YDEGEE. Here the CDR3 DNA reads TGTGCCAGCAGTCGATCTAGCGGCACAGATACGCAGTATTTT. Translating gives CASSRSSGTDTQYF.

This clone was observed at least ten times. Written as DNA, the CDR3 is TGTGCCAGCAGCGGGGACAGGGATCTTGCCGGGGAGCTGTTTTTT. Amino acids: CASSGDRDLAGELFF. V is TRBV7-9 and J is TRBJ2-2; the match to TRBD1 covers 9 bases. Germline trimming cut 5 bases from V and 6 bases from J; bases unmatched to any gene: 7. This CDR3 has 15 amino acids. Germline CDR1 reads SEHNR; CDR2 reads FQNEAQ (reference sequence).

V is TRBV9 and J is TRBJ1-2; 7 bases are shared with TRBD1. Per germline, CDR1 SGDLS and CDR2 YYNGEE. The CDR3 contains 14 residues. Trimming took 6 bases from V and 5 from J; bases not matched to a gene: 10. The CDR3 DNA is TGTGCCAGCAAAGAGGGGGCAGGGGGGTATGGCTACACCTTC. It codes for CASKEGAGGYGYTF.

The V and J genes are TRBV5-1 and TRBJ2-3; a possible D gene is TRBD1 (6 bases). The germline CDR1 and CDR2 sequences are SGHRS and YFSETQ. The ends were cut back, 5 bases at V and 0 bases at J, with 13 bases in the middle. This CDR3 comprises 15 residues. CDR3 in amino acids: CASSIGQLSTDTQYF. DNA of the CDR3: TGCGCCAGCAGTATAGGACAGCTAAGCACAGATACGCAGTATTTT.

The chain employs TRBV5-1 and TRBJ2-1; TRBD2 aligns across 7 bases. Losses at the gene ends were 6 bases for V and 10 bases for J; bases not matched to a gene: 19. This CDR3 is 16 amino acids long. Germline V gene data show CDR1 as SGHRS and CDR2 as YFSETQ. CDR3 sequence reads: CASTPVGQAGAGEQFF. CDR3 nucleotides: TGCGCCAGCACCCCGGTGGGGCAGGCGGGAGCTGGAGAGCAGTTCTTC.

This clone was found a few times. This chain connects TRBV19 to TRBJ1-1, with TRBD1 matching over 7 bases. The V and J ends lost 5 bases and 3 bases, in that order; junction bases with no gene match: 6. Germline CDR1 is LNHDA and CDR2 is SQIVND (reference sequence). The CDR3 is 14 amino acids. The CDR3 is CASSHRGADTEAFF. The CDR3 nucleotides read TGTGCCAGTAGTCACAGGGGCGCGGACACTGAAGCTTTCTTT. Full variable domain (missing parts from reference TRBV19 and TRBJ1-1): DGGITQSPKYLFRKEGQNVTLSCEQNLNHDAMYWYRQDPGQGLRLIYYSQIVNDFQKGDIAEGYSVSREKKESFPLTVTSAQKNPTAFYLCASSHRGADTEAFFGQGTRLTVV.

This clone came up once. This CDR3 reads CAGQGFGEQYF. The CDR3 coding sequence is TGTGCCGGACAGGGGTTTGGGGAGCAGTACTTC. The rearrangement uses TRBV6-1 and TRBJ2-7; 9 nucleotides align to TRBD1. After removal of 11 bases from V and 7 bases from J, the junction contained 6 bases not matched to a gene. Germline values: CDR1 MNHNS, CDR2 SASEGT. The CDR3 runs to 11 residues.

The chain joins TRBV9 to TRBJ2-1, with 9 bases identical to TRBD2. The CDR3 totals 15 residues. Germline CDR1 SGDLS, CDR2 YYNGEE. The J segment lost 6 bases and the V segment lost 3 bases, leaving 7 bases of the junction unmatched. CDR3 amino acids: CASSELAGVGNEQFF. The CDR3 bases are TGTGCCAGCAGCGAGTTAGCGGGAGTCGGCAATGAGCAGTTCTTC.

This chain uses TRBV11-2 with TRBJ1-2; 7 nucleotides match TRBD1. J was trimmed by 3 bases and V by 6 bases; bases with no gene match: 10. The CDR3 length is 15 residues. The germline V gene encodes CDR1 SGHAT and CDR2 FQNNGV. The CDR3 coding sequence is TGTGCCAGCAGTGACTACCAGACAGGGTACTATGGCTACACCTTC. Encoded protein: CASSDYQTGYYGYTF. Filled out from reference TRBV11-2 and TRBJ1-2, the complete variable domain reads EAGVAQSPRYKIIEKRQSVAFWCNPISGHATLYWYQQILGQGPKLLIQFQNNGVVDDSQLPKDRFSAERLKGVDSTLKIQPAKLEDSAVYLCASSDYQTGYYGYTFGSGTRLTVV.

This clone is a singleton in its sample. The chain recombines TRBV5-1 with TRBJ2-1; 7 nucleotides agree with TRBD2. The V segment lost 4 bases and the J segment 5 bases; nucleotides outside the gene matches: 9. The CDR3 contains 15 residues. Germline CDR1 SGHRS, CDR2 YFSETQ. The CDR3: CASSRGVGGDNEQFF. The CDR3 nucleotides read TGCGCCAGCAGCCGGGGGGTCGGCGGGGACAATGAGCAGTTCTTC.

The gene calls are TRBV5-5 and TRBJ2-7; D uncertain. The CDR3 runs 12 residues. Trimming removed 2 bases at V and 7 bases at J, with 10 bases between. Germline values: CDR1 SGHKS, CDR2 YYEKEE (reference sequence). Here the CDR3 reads CASSFTTREQYF. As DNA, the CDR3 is TGTGCCAGCAGCTTTACTACGCGGGAGCAGTACTTC.

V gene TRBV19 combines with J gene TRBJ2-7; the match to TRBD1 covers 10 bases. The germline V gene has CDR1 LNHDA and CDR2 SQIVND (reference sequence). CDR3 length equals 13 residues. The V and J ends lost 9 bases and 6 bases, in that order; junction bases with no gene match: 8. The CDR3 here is CASGLDRGSEQYF. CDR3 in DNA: TGTGCCAGCGGACTGGACAGGGGGTCCGAGCAGTACTTC.

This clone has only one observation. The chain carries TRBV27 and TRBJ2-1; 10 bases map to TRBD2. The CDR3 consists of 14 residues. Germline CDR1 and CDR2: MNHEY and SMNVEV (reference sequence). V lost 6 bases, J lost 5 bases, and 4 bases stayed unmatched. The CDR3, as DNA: TGTGCCAGCAGGAGGACTAGCGGACACAATGAGCAGTTCTTC. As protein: CASRRTSGHNEQFF.

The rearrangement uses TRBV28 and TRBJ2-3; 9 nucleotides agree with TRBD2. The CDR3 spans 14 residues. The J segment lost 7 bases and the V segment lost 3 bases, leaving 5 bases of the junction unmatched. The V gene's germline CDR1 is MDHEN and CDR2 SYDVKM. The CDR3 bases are TGTGCCAGCAGTTTTGGGACTAGCACGAATACGCAGTATTTT. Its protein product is CASSFGTSTNTQYF. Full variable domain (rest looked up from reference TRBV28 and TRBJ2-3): DVKVTQSSRYLVKRTGEKVFLECVQDMDHENMFWYRQDPGLGLRLIYFSYDVKMKEKGDIPEGYSVSREKKERFSLILESASTNQTSMYLCASSFGTSTNTQYFGPGTRLTVL.

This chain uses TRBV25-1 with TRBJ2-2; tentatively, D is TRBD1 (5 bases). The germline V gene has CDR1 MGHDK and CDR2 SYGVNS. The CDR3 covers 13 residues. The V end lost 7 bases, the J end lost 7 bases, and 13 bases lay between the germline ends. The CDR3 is CASTQGWSGELFF. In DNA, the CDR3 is TGTGCCAGCACCCAGGGTTGGAGCGGGGAGCTGTTTTTT.

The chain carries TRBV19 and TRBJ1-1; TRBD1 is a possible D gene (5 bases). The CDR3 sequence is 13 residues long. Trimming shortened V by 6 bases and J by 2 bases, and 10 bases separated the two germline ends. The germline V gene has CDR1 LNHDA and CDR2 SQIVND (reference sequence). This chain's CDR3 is CASRKGINTEAFF. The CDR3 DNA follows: TGTGCCAGTAGGAAGGGGATAAACACTGAAGCTTTCTTT.

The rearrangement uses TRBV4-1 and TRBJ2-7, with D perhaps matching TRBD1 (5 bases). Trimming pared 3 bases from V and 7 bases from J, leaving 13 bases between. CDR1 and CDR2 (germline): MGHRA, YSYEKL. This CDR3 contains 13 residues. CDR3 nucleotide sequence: TGCGCCAGCAGCCATGTGGGGCCACGGGAGCAGTACTTC. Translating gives CASSHVGPREQYF.

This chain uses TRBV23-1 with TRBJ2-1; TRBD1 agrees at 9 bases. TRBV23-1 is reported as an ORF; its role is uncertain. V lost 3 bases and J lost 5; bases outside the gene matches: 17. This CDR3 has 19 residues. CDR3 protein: CASSHEVVFRDRVHNEQFF. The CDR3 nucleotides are TGCGCCAGCAGTCATGAAGTGGTGTTCCGGGACAGGGTTCACAATGAGCAGTTCTTC.